Sequencing of this T cell receptor beta chain was carried out in a study of high-grade serous ovarian cancer treatment subgroups. This CDR3 region has 16 residues. The germline gives CDR1 LNHDA, CDR2 SQIVND (reference sequence). Trimming stripped 7 bases from V and 1 base from J, with 17 bases between. Of note for this clone: Its antigen is unknown.

Libraries were prepared by immunoSEQ multiplex PCR; TCRdb keeps only in-frame clonotypes and omits some of them. The table shows over 1,000 clones, with about 69% occurring only once. Tumor tissue was taken before any definitive surgery or chemotherapy was given. Study-level points and caveats: TCR clonal relatedness correlated positively with neoantigen level. These tumor repertoires lack spatial information from bulk sequencing. Tumors within one patient showed repertoire similarity of roughly 0.1 to 0.79. Repertoire analysis covered CDR3 alone, not CDR1 or CDR2.

The sample taken for sequencing was tumor tissue. This TCR came from a human donor with high-grade serous ovarian cancer. The chain links TRBV19 to TRBJ1-5; TRBD1 might be the D (6 bases). The CDR3 here is CASMTLGGLSNQPQHF. CDR3 in DNA: TGTGCCAGTATGACTCTAGGGGGGCTGAGCAATCAGCCCCAGCATTTT.